Shown below are 10 T cell receptor beta chains from a single sample sequenced in a study of shared clonotypes between healthy human individuals. The naive CD8 subset, CD45RO-negative cells positively selected for CCR7, excluded terminally differentiated effector memory CD45RA+ cells. Measured with immunoSEQ multiplex PCR; TCRdb has only the in-frame clones, and not every one. Here the sample spans about 820,000 clones, about 91% being singletons. Sequenced sample: naive CD8+ T cells sorted from blood. These receptors were collected from a man aged 25-45 years in good health.

The CDR3 is CASREEGRTDTQYF. The CDR3, as DNA: TGCGCCAGCAGGGAAGAGGGGCGGACAGATACGCAGTATTTT. The chain employs TRBV10-1 and TRBJ2-3; D may be TRBD1 or TRBD2 (5 bases each). This CDR3 is 14 amino acids long. The germline gives CDR1 WNHNN, CDR2 SYGVQD (reference sequence). Trimming pared 6 bases from V and 3 bases from J, leaving 13 bases between.

This CDR3 is CASSTRTGGNNQPQHF. The CDR3 DNA is TGTGCCAGCAGCACCCGGACAGGGGGAAACAATCAGCCCCAGCATTTT. The J gene is TRBJ1-5, the V gene TRBV11-2, with 10 bases fitting TRBD1. CDR1 is SGHAT and CDR2 is FQNNGV in the germline V gene. The J segment lost 3 bases and the V segment lost 5 bases, leaving 7 bases of the junction unmatched. There are 16 residues in the CDR3. The full variable domain, with the rest looked up from reference TRBV11-2 and TRBJ1-5, is EAGVAQSPRYKIIEKRQSVAFWCNPISGHATLYWYQQILGQGPKLLIQFQNNGVVDDSQLPKDRFSAERLKGVDSTLKIQPAKLEDSAVYLCASSTRTGGNNQPQHFGDGTRLSIL.

V and J are TRBV6-6 and TRBJ2-7; D possibly corresponds to TRBD2 (6 bases). The CDR3 totals 16 residues. Trimming took off 0 bases at V and 0 bases at J, with 12 bases between the two ends. Germline-derived CDR1 and CDR2 are MNHNY and SVGAGI (reference sequence). This CDR3 reads CASSYSTLTSSYEQYF. The CDR3 nucleotides are TGTGCCAGCAGTTACTCCACTTTGACTAGCTCCTACGAGCAGTACTTC.

The J gene is TRBJ2-1, the V gene TRBV11-2, with 9 bases aligning to TRBD2. The CDR3 loop spans 18 amino acids. V gave up 5 bases and J gave up 0 bases; unmatched junction bases: 11. In germline, CDR1 is SGHAT, CDR2 FQNNGV. The CDR3 protein is CASSQGTRGRASYNEQFF. CDR3 DNA sequence: TGTGCCAGCAGCCAAGGGACTCGCGGGAGGGCCTCCTACAATGAGCAGTTCTTC.

The chain links TRBV13 to TRBJ2-1; 9 nucleotides line up with TRBD2. V lost 3 bases, J lost 3 bases, and 0 bases stayed unmatched. The germline CDR1 and CDR2 sequences are PRHDT and FYEKMQ (reference sequence). The CDR3 is made up of 14 amino acids. CDR3 DNA sequence: TGTGCCAGCAGCTTGACTAGCGGCTACAATGAGCAGTTCTTC. Protein: CASSLTSGYNEQFF.

The chain is built from TRBV27 and TRBJ2-1, with D tentatively TRBD2 (5 bases). Trimming took off 6 bases at V and 7 bases at J, with 10 bases between the two ends. This CDR3 has 12 amino acids. CDR1 and CDR2 from the germline V gene are MNHEY and SMNVEV (reference sequence). The CDR3 DNA reads as TGTGCCAGCAGACAACTAGGGAATGAGCAGTTCTTC. Amino acids: CASRQLGNEQFF.

This chain uses TRBV5-4 with TRBJ2-3, with a possible D match to TRBD2 (7 bases). Trimming stripped 1 base from V and 2 bases from J, with 11 bases between. In germline, CDR1 is SGHNT, CDR2 YYREEE (reference sequence). This CDR3 is 15 amino acids long. The CDR3 DNA sequence: TGTGCCAGCAGCTTGAGGGGGGGACACACAGATACGCAGTATTTT. Translating gives CASSLRGGHTDTQYF. Based on the CDR3 plus reference TRBV5-4 and TRBJ2-3, the full variable domain is ETGVTQSPTHLIKTRGQQVTLRCSSQSGHNTVSWYQQALGQGPQFIFQYYREEENGRGNFPPRFSGLQFPNYSSELNVNALELDDSALYLCASSLRGGHTDTQYFGPGTRLTVL.

The chain employs TRBV29-1 and TRBJ2-3, with 9 bases matching TRBD2. CDR3 length: 15 amino acids. The ends lost 8 bases at V and 0 bases at J; junction bases unmatched: 9. The germline V gene has CDR1 SQVTM and CDR2 ANQGSEA. The CDR3 sequence: CSTHLAGISTDTQYF. CDR3 nucleotides: TGCAGCACGCATCTAGCGGGGATTAGCACAGATACGCAGTATTTT.

CDR3 nucleotides: TGTGCCAGCACAAGATTAGCGGTGAGCACAGATACGCAGTATTTT. Protein: CASTRLAVSTDTQYF. This chain uses TRBV6-1 with TRBJ2-3; a possible D gene is TRBD2 (6 bases). From germline, CDR1 is MNHNS and CDR2 SASEGT. This CDR3 is 15 amino acids long. Trimming cost V 7 bases and J 0 bases, with 14 bases left between them.

The chain joins TRBV25-1 to TRBJ2-3; D is perhaps TRBD1 (5 bases). The CDR3 sequence is 13 residues long. Trimming removed 6 bases from V and 10 bases from J, with 17 bases in between. Looked up from germline, CDR1 is MGHDK and CDR2 is SYGVNS. Here the CDR3 reads CASSRDREDSQYF. The CDR3 coding sequence is TGTGCCAGCAGCCGCGACAGAGAGGATTCGCAGTATTTT.